This is a list of T cell receptor beta chains from one sample in a study of blood T cell repertoires in COVID-19. TCRdb keeps only in-frame clones here, not all; method: immunoSEQ multiplex PCR. This sample has under 55,000 clones, with roughly 84% found just once. Material for sequencing was peripheral blood. The source of these receptors is a woman of 80 years or more with acute or convalescent COVID-19. CDR3s include the opening cysteine and the closing phenylalanine or tryptophan. A D gene is named only where the DNA matches it firmly. Clone size is stated in some rows and not others, as once, few, many or a class when expanded.

TRBV2	NA	TRBJ1-4	few	CASGEVAEKLFF	TGTGCCAGCGGGGAGGTCGCTGAAAAACTGTTTTTT
TRBV3-1/TRBV3-2	TRBD2	TRBJ2-5	NA	CASRRLAGVETQYF	TGTGCCAGCAGACGGCTAGCGGGAGTGGAGACCCAGTACTTC
TRBV4-1	TRBD1	TRBJ2-3	NA	CASSQFDRVADTQYF	TGCGCCAGCAGCCAATTCGACAGGGTAGCAGATACGCAGTATTTT
TRBV3-1/TRBV3-2	TRBD1	TRBJ1-5	NA	CASSQGTGGQPQHF	TGTGCCAGCAGCCAAGGGACAGGTGGTCAGCCCCAGCATTTT
TRBV7-2	NA	TRBJ1-4	NA	CASSGNGGEKLFF	TGTGCCAGCAGCGGAAATGGCGGGGAAAAACTGTTTTTT
TRBV5-4	NA	TRBJ2-7	few	CASSDSQYYEQYF	TGTGCCAGCAGCGACTCGCAGTACTACGAGCAGTACTTC
TRBV3-1/TRBV3-2	NA	TRBJ2-2	NA	CASSARQVQGELFF	TGTGCCAGCAGTGCCAGACAGGTCCAGGGGGAGCTGTTTTTT
TRBV19	NA	TRBJ2-4	few	CASSTRRNFTNIQYF	TGTGCCAGTAGCACCCGGCGGAATTTTACGAACATTCAGTACTTC
TRBV11-3	TRBD2	TRBJ2-3	NA	CASSPTALAGRPFADTQYF	TGTGCCAGCAGCCCGACGGCACTAGCGGGACGTCCATTCGCAGATACGCAGTATTTT
TRBV5-1	NA	TRBJ2-5	NA	CASSVAGTEQETQYF	TGCGCCAGCAGCGTGGCGGGGACAGAACAAGAGACCCAGTACTTC
TRBV6-5	TRBD1	TRBJ1-2	few	CASSPREDRDGYTF	TGTGCCAGCAGTCCCCGCGAGGACAGGGATGGCTACACCTTC
TRBV4-1	TRBD2	TRBJ2-2	NA	CASSPGTSLTGELFF	TGCGCCAGCAGCCCCGGGACTAGCTTAACCGGGGAGCTGTTTTTT
TRBV5-4	NA	TRBJ2-3	NA	CASSLEGVRRTTDTQYF	TGTGCCAGCAGCTTGGAAGGGGTTAGGCGGACCACAGATACGCAGTATTTT
TRBV10-1	NA	TRBJ2-5	NA	CASSESIGETQYF	TGCGCCAGCAGTGAGTCGATCGGGGAGACCCAGTACTTC
TRBV5-6	NA	TRBJ1-4	NA	CASSSLNEKLFF	TGTGCCAGCAGCTCTTTGAATGAAAAACTGTTTTTT
TRBV24-1	TRBD1	TRBJ2-7	NA	CATSGPEGQGVKSEQYF	TGTGCCACCAGTGGCCCCGAGGGACAGGGAGTCAAGAGCGAGCAGTACTTC
TRBV2	TRBD1	TRBJ1-2	few	CASSELQGAGGYTF	TGTGCCAGCAGTGAGCTACAGGGGGCCGGTGGCTACACCTTC
TRBV7-6	TRBD1	TRBJ1-4	NA	CASSLVSTGVGEKLFF	TGTGCCAGCAGCTTAGTATCGACAGGGGTCGGGGAAAAACTGTTTTTT
TRBV3-1/TRBV3-2	NA	TRBJ2-2	few	CASSTGRGELFF	TGTGCCAGCAGCACAGGGCGCGGGGAGCTGTTTTTT
TRBV7-8	TRBD2	TRBJ2-7	NA	CASSLGGTSGHEQYF	TGTGCCAGCAGCTTAGGGGGGACTAGCGGCCACGAGCAGTACTTC
TRBV27	NA	TRBJ2-2	few	CASRNLPSGELFF	TGTGCCAGCAGGAACTTACCTTCCGGGGAGCTGTTTTTT
TRBV27	NA	TRBJ2-4	NA	CASSRAGTGPNIQYF	TGTGCCAGCAGTAGGGCGGGCACTGGGCCAAACATTCAGTACTTC
TRBV28	TRBD1	TRBJ1-1	NA	CASSLWQGAGEAFF	TGTGCCAGCAGTTTATGGCAGGGGGCTGGTGAAGCTTTCTTT
TRBV5-1	NA	TRBJ2-1	NA	CASSLDRNNEQFF	TGCGCCAGCAGCTTGGACAGAAACAATGAGCAGTTCTTC
TRBV7-2	NA	TRBJ1-1	many	CASSLDWTEAFF	TGTGCCAGCAGCTTAGACTGGACTGAAGCTTTCTTT
TRBV7-2	TRBD1	TRBJ1-1	NA	CASNSGQGEAFF	TGTGCCAGCAACTCCGGACAGGGTGAAGCTTTCTTT
TRBV9	NA	TRBJ2-3	NA	CASSKSPRAADTQYF	TGTGCCAGCAGCAAGTCGCCGCGAGCAGCGGATACGCAGTATTTT
TRBV20-1	TRBD1	TRBJ1-2	NA	CSPLQGPGYTF	TGCAGTCCGCTACAGGGGCCTGGCTACACCTTC
TRBV15	TRBD2	TRBJ2-1	once	CATSRDLAGAINEQFF	TGTGCCACCAGCAGAGACCTAGCGGGAGCAATCAATGAGCAGTTCTTC
TRBV19	NA	TRBJ1-2	NA	CASSSAGPRPGYTF	TGTGCCAGTAGTTCCGCGGGGCCTAGGCCTGGCTACACCTTC
TRBV5-1	NA	TRBJ2-2	NA	CASSLMGFGLDDANTGELFF	TGCGCCAGCAGCTTGATGGGCTTCGGCCTCGACGACGCGAACACCGGGGAGCTGTTTTTT
TRBV9	TRBD1	TRBJ2-7	NA	CASARASTGQYEQYF	TGTGCCAGCGCTCGCGCGTCGACAGGGCAGTACGAGCAGTACTTC
TRBV18	NA	TRBJ2-1	once	CASSLASNEQFF	TGTGCCAGCTCACTGGCTAGCAATGAGCAGTTCTTC
TRBV2	TRBD1	TRBJ1-5	NA	CASRADRGTNQPQHF	TGTGCCAGCAGGGCCGACAGGGGCACCAATCAGCCCCAGCATTTT
TRBV19	NA	TRBJ2-5	NA	CASSEVRQETQYF	TGTGCCAGTAGCGAGGTTCGGCAAGAGACCCAGTACTTC
TRBV27	TRBD2	TRBJ2-1	NA	CASSFELAGNEQFF	TGTGCCAGCAGTTTCGAGCTAGCGGGCAATGAGCAGTTCTTC
TRBV18	TRBD2	TRBJ2-3	NA	CASSSLTSGSMTSTDTQYF	TGTGCCAGCTCAAGCCTGACTAGCGGATCTATGACTAGCACAGATACGCAGTATTTT
TRBV28	TRBD2	TRBJ2-1	few	CASNLFPGLAYNEQFF	TGTGCCAGCAATTTGTTTCCGGGACTAGCCTACAATGAGCAGTTCTTC
TRBV21-1	NA	TRBJ1-5	NA	CASIPARDRGHNQPQHF	TGTGCCAGCATCCCTGCCCGGGACAGGGGTCACAATCAGCCCCAGCATTTT
TRBV18	TRBD1	TRBJ1-6	NA	CASSAGTDNSPLHF	TGTGCCAGCTCAGCCGGGACAGATAATTCACCCCTCCACTTT
TRBV10-1	TRBD1	TRBJ1-1	NA	CASSPGQGTVGTEAFF	TGCGCCAGCAGCCCGGGACAGGGAACAGTAGGCACTGAAGCTTTCTTT
TRBV2	NA	TRBJ1-2	NA	CASSEDTIAGYTF	TGTGCCAGCAGTGAGGACACTATCGCTGGCTACACCTTC
TRBV28	TRBD2	TRBJ2-7	NA	CALGGGRLFEQYF	TGTGCCCTTGGGGGCGGGAGGCTCTTCGAGCAGTACTTC
TRBV24-1	NA	TRBJ2-7	NA	CATSDHDRSYEQYF	TGTGCCACCAGTGACCATGACAGGTCCTACGAGCAGTACTTC
TRBV11-2	TRBD2	TRBJ2-1	NA	CASSVLQGLGDEQFF	TGTGCCAGCAGCGTCCTCCAGGGACTAGGGGATGAGCAGTTCTTC
TRBV7-2	NA	TRBJ2-2	NA	CASSLTRPIGGELFF	TGTGCCAGCAGCTTAACTAGGCCAATTGGCGGGGAGCTGTTTTTT
TRBV18	TRBD1	TRBJ2-5	NA	CASSLGTGSMETQYF	TGTGCCAGCTCACTCGGGACAGGGTCAATGGAGACCCAGTACTTC
TRBV6-5	TRBD1	TRBJ1-6	NA	CASAYRGNSPLHF	TGTGCCAGCGCCTACAGGGGTAATTCACCCCTCCACTTT
TRBV28	TRBD1	TRBJ1-2	NA	CASSGTGDHYGYTF	TGTGCCAGCAGCGGGACAGGGGATCACTATGGCTACACCTTC
TRBV10-3	TRBD2	TRBJ2-3	NA	CAISELGLAVSTDTQYF	TGTGCCATCAGTGAGCTGGGACTAGCGGTATCCACAGATACGCAGTATTTT
TRBV14	NA	TRBJ2-1	NA	CASSQALVGEQFF	TGTGCCAGCAGCCAAGCCCTCGTCGGGGAGCAGTTCTTC
TRBV7-8	NA	TRBJ2-7	NA	CASRPPGLRGEVEQYF	TGTGCCAGCCGGCCTCCGGGACTCCGCGGCGAGGTCGAGCAGTACTTC